Listed below are T cell receptor beta chains from one sample, sequenced in a study of blood T cell repertoires in COVID-19. TCRdb keeps only in-frame clones here, not all; method: immunoSEQ multiplex PCR. Of around 450,000 clones listed, 75% to 90% are singletons. Sequencing input: PBMCs or T cells enriched from blood (not recorded which). The receptors come from a woman between 18 and 29 years old who had recovered from COVID-19. CDR3s include the opening cysteine and the closing phenylalanine or tryptophan. A D gene is named only where the DNA matches it firmly. Clone sizes are given selectively: once, few, many, or a class where the clone is expanded.

>TRBV12-3/TRBV12-4|TRBJ1-5|.|.
TGTGCCAGCAGTTTGGAGCGGGGGCAGCCCCAGCATTTT
CASSLERGQPQHF
>TRBV12-3/TRBV12-4|TRBJ1-6|.|.
TGTGCCAGCAGTTTAATGAGGGATTCACCCCTCCACTTT
CASSLMRDSPLHF
>TRBV19|TRBJ1-1|.|.
TGTGCCAGTACCCTAGTAAGGGGGAGCACTGAAGCTTTCTTT
CASTLVRGSTEAFF
>TRBV7-9|TRBJ2-1|.|.
TGTGCCAGCAGCTTAGCGCAGGGGTCCCCTCTTTACAATGAGCAGTTCTTC
CASSLAQGSPLYNEQFF
>TRBV19|TRBJ1-5|.|TRBD1
TGTGCCAGCATGCAGGGGGTCGGGCAGCCCCAGCATTTT
CASMQGVGQPQHF
>TRBV5-6|TRBJ1-2|.|.
TGTGCCAGCAGGGCCAATACAGGGTATCCCGAATATGGCTACACCTTC
CASRANTGYPEYGYTF
>TRBV6-5|TRBJ1-2|.|.
TGTGCCAGCACTCTCGCCCTGGGGGGGGCAGGGGGCTACACCTTC
CASTLALGGAGGYTF
>TRBV2|TRBJ2-7|.|.
TGTGCCAGCAGCCGGGGCTACGAGCAGTACTTC
CASSRGYEQYF
>TRBV7-9|TRBJ1-2|.|.
TGTGCCAGCACCCGGCAGGCAGGGTATGGCTACACCTTC
CASTRQAGYGYTF
>TRBV4-1|TRBJ2-3|.|.
TGCGCCAGCAGCCAGAAAGGACTAACGATCACAGATACGCAGTATTTT
CASSQKGLTITDTQYF
>TRBV4-1|TRBJ1-5|.|TRBD1
TGCGCCAGCAGCCAAGACCAGGCGGACAGGGGGCAGCCCCAGCATTTT
CASSQDQADRGQPQHF
>TRBV19|TRBJ1-5|.|.
TGTGCCAGTAGTAATGGGCCGGGGGATTATAGCAATCAGCCCCAGCATTTT
CASSNGPGDYSNQPQHF
>TRBV28|TRBJ2-7|.|TRBD2
TGTGCCAGCAGTACTCCGAGACTAGCCCACGAGCAGTACTTC
CASSTPRLAHEQYF
>TRBV19|TRBJ1-1|.|.
TGTGCCAGTCGTCATCGGGAGGGGGGCACTGAAGCTTTCTTT
CASRHREGGTEAFF
>TRBV28|TRBJ1-2|.|.
TGTGCCAGCAACCTAGGAGGGCGGGGCTTTAGTGGCTACACCTTC
CASNLGGRGFSGYTF
>TRBV12-3/TRBV12-4|TRBJ2-7|few|TRBD2
TGTGCCAGCGGGCAGCGGGGGGGAGGGCAGTACTTC
CASGQRGGGQYF
>TRBV28|TRBJ1-2|.|.
TGTGCCAGCAGTCCCGGGTTCTATGGCTACACCTTC
CASSPGFYGYTF
>TRBV5-1|TRBJ2-7|.|.
TGCGCCAGCAGCCGGACAGATACCTACGAGCAGTACTTC
CASSRTDTYEQYF
>TRBV9|TRBJ2-3|.|TRBD2
TGTGCCAGCAGCGTAGTGGGCGGGGGGAACACAGATACGCAGTATTTT
CASSVVGGGNTDTQYF
>TRBV5-7|TRBJ1-5|.|.
TGTGCCAGCAGCCTACGGCAGGGCCCCTTTCAGCCCCAGCATTTT
CASSLRQGPFQPQHF
>TRBV5-1|TRBJ2-7|.|TRBD1
TGCGCCAGCAGCCCTGGGACAGTCCAAGAGCAGTACTTC
CASSPGTVQEQYF
>TRBV29-1|TRBJ1-1|.|TRBD1
TGCAGCGTTGTTAGGAGTAGGGACAGGGGGTTATTCGCTGAAGCTTTCTTT
CSVVRSRDRGLFAEAFF
>TRBV6-2/TRBV6-3|TRBJ2-1|.|.
TGTGCCAGCAGTTACACCGGACTCCTCAATGAGCAGTTCTTC
CASSYTGLLNEQFF
>TRBV9|TRBJ1-2|.|.
TGTGCCAGCAGCCCCGCACGGGCTAACTATGGCTACACCTTC
CASSPARANYGYTF
>TRBV6-5|TRBJ1-6|once|TRBD1
TGTGCCACCCAGGGGGGACGCGTTTCACCCCTCCACTTT
CATQGGRVSPLHF
>TRBV30|TRBJ1-2|.|.
TGTGCCTGGAGTCGGGCAGGGGCCGGCTATGGCTACACCTTC
CAWSRAGAGYGYTF
>TRBV5-6|TRBJ2-6|.|.
TGTGCCAGCAGCCGTGACAGCACACTCTCTGGGGCCAACGTCCTGACTTTC
CASSRDSTLSGANVLTF
>TRBV5-1|TRBJ1-4|.|TRBD1
TGCGCCAGCAGCCTGGACAGGGGGGGTGAAAAACTGTTTTTT
CASSLDRGGEKLFF
>TRBV6-6|TRBJ1-5|.|TRBD1
TGTGCCAGCATGCGACAGGGAGGCAATCAGCCCCAGCATTTT
CASMRQGGNQPQHF
>TRBV11-2|TRBJ2-3|.|.
TGTGCCAGCAGCCCACCGGGACCAGGGGCAGATACGCAGTATTTT
CASSPPGPGADTQYF
>TRBV5-5|TRBJ1-5|.|.
TGTGCCAGCAGCTTTGACAGTTCTTATAGCAATCAGCCCCAGCATTTT
CASSFDSSYSNQPQHF
>TRBV28|TRBJ1-6|.|.
TGTGCCAGCAGTACCCGACAAGTATCCTATAATTCACCCCTCCACTTT
CASSTRQVSYNSPLHF
>TRBV2|TRBJ1-6|once|.
TGTGCCAGCAGGGGGGGGGCAAACACAAATTCACCCCTCCACTTT
CASRGGANTNSPLHF
>TRBV4-2|TRBJ2-3|.|.
TGTGCCAGCAGCTCACTCAGGGAAACAGATACGCAGTATTTT
CASSSLRETDTQYF
>TRBV5-4|TRBJ1-1|.|TRBD1
TGTGCCAGCAGCTTAGCGACAGGGGATAACACTGAAGCTTTCTTT
CASSLATGDNTEAFF
>TRBV7-2|TRBJ1-1|.|.
TGTGCCAGCAGCCGTCCAGGGATAGGGACTGAAGCTTTCTTT
CASSRPGIGTEAFF
>TRBV4-2|TRBJ1-4|.|.
TGTGCCAGCAGCCAAGGTCCCGTGGGACAAAATAATGAAAAACTGTTTTTT
CASSQGPVGQNNEKLFF
>TRBV18|TRBJ1-5|.|.
TGTGCCAGCTCTTTAGGACATGATCAGCCCCAGCATTTT
CASSLGHDQPQHF
>TRBV5-6|TRBJ2-7|.|TRBD2
TGTGCCAGCAGCTTGCCAAGCGGGGGAGAATACGAGCAGTACTTC
CASSLPSGGEYEQYF
>TRBV2|TRBJ1-2|few|.
TGTGCCAGCAGCAACTCCGGGACTCCTCAAATCGGCTACACCTTC
CASSNSGTPQIGYTF
>TRBV10-3|TRBJ2-1|.|TRBD1
TGTGCCACCGACCGGGGACAGGGGTACAATGAGCAGTTCTTC
CATDRGQGYNEQFF
>TRBV5-4|TRBJ2-2|.|TRBD2
TGTGCCAGCAGCCCCTGGACTAGCGGGGCCGGGGAGCTGTTTTTT
CASSPWTSGAGELFF
>TRBV19|TRBJ2-7|once|.
TGTGCCAGTAGCACCGCGCAGGGTTCAGAGCAGTACTTC
CASSTAQGSEQYF
>TRBV7-9|TRBJ2-5|.|TRBD2
TGTGCCAGCAGCCCCCGACTAGCGGGGGTCCCCGGGGAGACCCAGTACTTC
CASSPRLAGVPGETQYF
>TRBV5-1|TRBJ1-3|.|.
TGCGCCAGCAGCTCAGGGGATTCTGGAAACACCATATATTTT
CASSSGDSGNTIYF
>TRBV5-8|TRBJ1-6|.|.
TGTGCCAGCAGCTTGCAGAGGGGGTTAGGTAATTCACCCCTCCACTTT
CASSLQRGLGNSPLHF